What follows are 23 T cell receptor beta chains derived from one specimen sequenced in a study of regulatory T cells in long-lasting Graves disease. Time point here: newly diagnosed GD, antithyroid drugs for less than 3 months. Extracted RNA from PBMCs served as the source of the TCR library. Investigators prepared the TCR beta libraries by applying iRepertoire HTBI primers and Arm-PCR of CDR3 regions. One entry per CDR3 protein results from TCRdb running MiXCR on the multiplex PCR reads. The repertoire consists of about 540,000 distinct CDR3 sequences, with approximately 15% occurring once and the leading ten covering roughly a tenth. The sample was also linked to a second study, of T cells in Graves' hyperthyroidism and ophthalmopathy.

The input for sequencing was peripheral blood mononuclear cells (PBMCs), taken at new diagnosis, from a patient treated with antithyroid drugs. The receptors derive from a man aged 25 to 40 with Graves disease.

The rearrangement links TRBV6-4 to TRBJ1-6; possibly TRBD1 for D (5 bases). This CDR3 contains 13 residues. V was shortened by 6 bases and J by 7 bases, with 10 bases between the two germline ends. The V gene's germline CDR1 is MRHNA and CDR2 SNTAGT. This CDR3 reads CASRGPANSPLHF. The DNA for the CDR3 is TGTGCCAGCAGGGGACCGGCCAATTCACCCCTCCACTTT.

This clonotype was seen repeatedly, ten times or more. V gene TRBV6-1 combines with J gene TRBJ1-3; TRBD1 matches 7 bases. Looked up from germline, CDR1 is MNHNS and CDR2 is SASEGT. V shed 6 bases, J shed 0 bases, and the junction held 14 bases outside the gene matches. The CDR3 totals 18 residues. DNA of the CDR3: TGTGCCAGCAGGTTCGTCGAAGGGGACAGAGACTCTGGAAACACCATATATTTT. Amino acid sequence: CASRFVEGDRDSGNTIYF.

This clonotype was counted a few times. The V gene is TRBV6-2 or TRBV6-3, the J gene TRBJ2-5, with 7 nucleotides matching TRBD2. With V trimmed by 0 bases and J by 5 bases, 9 bases remained unmatched. The CDR3 runs 16 residues. Germline CDR1 is MNHEY and CDR2 is SVGEGT. The CDR3 DNA reads as TGTGCCAGCAGTTACTCGGGGGGGAGATGGCGGGAGACCCAGTACTTC. Translation gives CASSYSGGRWRETQYF.

In this sample, this clonotype turned up many times. V gene TRBV5-1 combines with J gene TRBJ2-3; 16 nucleotides line up with TRBD2. V lost 4 bases to trimming and J lost 8 bases; unmatched junction nucleotides: 7. Germline V CDR1 and CDR2: SGHRS, YFSETQ. This CDR3 region has 16 residues. CDR3 coding DNA: TGCGCCAGCAGCATGGGACTAGCGGGAGGGCCCGGTACGCAGTATTTT. Translated, it gives CASSMGLAGGPGTQYF.

This clonotype was seen many times. The CDR3 sequence: CASSHGRLQETQYF. The CDR3, as DNA: TGCGCCAGCAGCCATGGGAGACTCCAAGAGACCCAGTACTTC. The chain couples TRBV5-1 to TRBJ2-5, with D maybe TRBD2 (5 bases). Trimming left V 4 bases short and J 1 base short, with 11 bases between. The V gene's germline CDR1 is SGHRS and CDR2 YFSETQ. This CDR3 region has 14 residues.

This clonotype was recorded many times. This rearrangement joins TRBV12-3 or TRBV12-4 to TRBJ2-7, with a weak D call TRBD2 (6 bases). The CDR3 has 15 residues. V lost 4 bases to trimming and J lost 7 bases, with 20 bases between them. In DNA form, the CDR3 reads TGTGCCAGCAGTTCCGTTCGGGGAGGCCCGCAAGAGCAGTACTTC. This encodes CASSSVRGGPQEQYF.

CDR3 nucleotides: TGTGCCAGCAGGCGCAGGGGGAGCACAGATACGCAGTATTTT. The encoded protein is CASRRRGSTDTQYF. V and J are TRBV5-4 and TRBJ2-3, with 7 bases matching TRBD1. The CDR3 spans 14 residues. The germline CDR1 and CDR2 sequences are SGHNT and YYREEE (reference sequence). The junction had 3 bases not matched to a gene; V was cut back by 5 bases and J by 0 bases.

The table lists this clonotype with many counts. This chain links TRBV7-9 with TRBJ2-7; 9 bases are shared with TRBD1. After removal of 5 bases from V and 7 bases from J, the junction contained 6 bases not matched to a gene. This CDR3 contains 13 residues. Germline CDR1 reads SEHNR; CDR2 reads FQNEAQ (reference sequence). Here the CDR3 DNA reads TGTGCCAGCAGCGCACAGGGGGCAGGGGAGCAGTACTTC. Amino acid sequence: CASSAQGAGEQYF.

J is TRBJ1-1 and V is TRBV30; a possible D gene is TRBD1 (6 bases). V was clipped by 5 bases and J by 5 bases, with 15 bases between them. Per the germline V gene, CDR1 is GTSNPN and CDR2 is SVGIG (reference sequence). The CDR3 runs to 13 residues. In DNA form, the CDR3 reads TGTGCCTGGCGGCGGAGGGGGGATACTGAAGCTTTCTTT. Protein: CAWRRRGDTEAFF. The full variable domain, completed using reference TRBV30 and TRBJ1-1, is SQTIHQWPATLVQPVGSPLSLECTVEGTSNPNLYWYRQAAGRGLQLLFYSVGIGQISSEVPQNLSASRPQDRQFILSSKKLLLSDSGFYLCAWRRRGDTEAFFGQGTRLTVV.

This clonotype was seen repeatedly, ten times or more. The V and J genes are TRBV20-1 and TRBJ2-1, with 13 positions matching TRBD2. The CDR3 is made up of 16 amino acids. Germline CDR1 reads DFQATT; CDR2 reads SNEGSKA (reference sequence). The V and J ends lost 1 base and 4 bases, in that order; junction bases with no gene match: 4. DNA of the CDR3: TGCAGTGCTAGAGTAGGGACTAGCGGGAAGTACAATGAGCAGTTCTTC. Its translation is CSARVGTSGKYNEQFF.

The rearrangement links TRBV27 to TRBJ1-2, with TRBD1 as a possible D gene (5 bases). V lost 5 bases and J 5 bases, leaving 15 bases between the germline ends. CDR1 is MNHEY and CDR2 is SMNVEV in the germline V gene (reference sequence). The CDR3 extends over 14 amino acids. The CDR3 region is CASSPQQETYGYTF. The CDR3, as DNA: TGTGCCAGCAGTCCCCAACAGGAGACGTATGGCTACACCTTC.

With regard to this clonotype: This sequence may be a read error, since a much larger clone differs from it by one base. V gene TRBV3-1 combines with J gene TRBJ2-7; 7 bases are shared with TRBD2. This CDR3 contains 15 residues. From germline, CDR1 is LGHDT and CDR2 YNNKEL (reference sequence). This chain's CDR3 is CASSQGGGRNHERYF. CDR3 nucleotide sequence: TGTGCCAGCAGCCAAGGAGGCGGGAGAAACCACGAGCGGTACTTC.

The chain uses TRBV13 and TRBJ2-2, with TRBD2 matching 13 bases. The CDR3 is made up of 17 amino acids. The V gene's germline CDR1 is PRHDT and CDR2 FYEKMQ (reference sequence). V gave up 5 bases and J gave up 9 bases; unmatched junction bases: 12. This CDR3 reads CASSRRTSGGLGRELFF. As DNA, the CDR3 is TGTGCCAGCAGCCGGCGGACTAGCGGGGGCCTGGGCCGGGAGCTGTTTTTT. Full variable domain (remainder filled in from reference TRBV13 and TRBJ2-2): AAGVIQSPRHLIKEKRETATLKCYPIPRHDTVYWYQQGPGQDPQFLISFYEKMQSDKGSIPDRFSAQQFSDYHSELNMSSLELGDSALYFCASSRRTSGGLGRELFFGEGSRLTVL.

The table lists this clonotype with many counts. J is TRBJ2-5 and V is TRBV30, with a tentative D call TRBD2 (6 bases). Trimming took 1 base from V and 4 from J, leaving 19 bases between them. Germline V gives CDR1 GTSNPN, CDR2 SVGIG (reference sequence). This CDR3 has 16 amino acids. The CDR3 region has the DNA TGTGCCTGGAGTGAGATTAGCCGGGGACTCGGAGAGACCCAGTACTTC. This sequence encodes CAWSEISRGLGETQYF.

V and J are TRBV27 and TRBJ2-3; D is perhaps TRBD2 (5 bases). The CDR3 consists of 16 residues. Germline CDR1 MNHEY, CDR2 SMNVEV (reference sequence). Deletions cut 1 base from V and 2 bases from J, with 13 bases between. The CDR3 DNA sequence: TGTGCCAGCAGTTTATATCCTAGCCGTTACACAGATACGCAGTATTTT. Protein: CASSLYPSRYTDTQYF.

The chain employs TRBV5-1 and TRBJ2-6; D possibly corresponds to TRBD2 (6 bases). This CDR3 has 15 amino acids. Trimming took off 0 bases at V and 3 bases at J, with 7 bases between the two ends. Germline V gene sequence: CDR1 SGHRS, CDR2 YFSETQ. CDR3 sequence reads: CASSLGRVGANVLTF. The CDR3 coding sequence is TGCGCCAGCAGCTTGGGGAGGGTTGGGGCCAACGTCCTGACTTTC.

This sequence joins TRBV25-1 and TRBJ2-1, with D possibly matching TRBD2 (6 bases). CDR1 is MGHDK and CDR2 is SYGVNS in the germline V gene. Trimming stripped 7 bases from V and 2 bases from J, with 21 bases between. The CDR3 runs 17 residues. In nucleotides, the CDR3 is TGTGCCAGCAAAACCCAACCGGGACTCCTAACCTACAATGAGCAGTTCTTC. Translating it yields CASKTQPGLLTYNEQFF.

This clonotype appeared many times. The V gene is TRBV16, the J gene TRBJ2-3; D is unclear. The CDR3 runs 13 residues. Trimming took off 0 bases at V and 4 bases at J, with 5 bases between the two ends. CDR1 is KGHSY, CDR2 FQNENV, per germline. The CDR3 bases are TGTGCCAGCAGCCAATCCCCGGCAGATACGCAGTATTTT. Amino acids: CASSQSPADTQYF.

The rearrangement uses TRBV20-1 and TRBJ1-5, with 7 bases that match TRBD1. V lost 2 bases, J lost 3 bases, and 7 bases stayed unmatched. Germline V gene lookup returns CDR1 DFQATT and CDR2 SNEGSKA (reference sequence). The CDR3 spans 15 residues. The CDR3 sequence: CSARKDGTVNQPQHF. The CDR3 DNA follows: TGCAGTGCTAGAAAAGACGGGACAGTCAATCAGCCCCAGCATTTT.

This clonotype was seen many times. J is TRBJ1-6 and V is TRBV2; 7 positions agree with TRBD1. Trimming cost V 11 bases and J 10 bases; bases outside gene matches: 11. The CDR3 extends over 13 amino acids. Germline V lookup: CDR1 SNHLY, CDR2 FYNNEI. The CDR3 reads CAGGRQGESPLHF. CDR3 sequence (DNA): TGTGCCGGCGGGAGACAGGGCGAATCACCCCTCCACTTT.

This clonotype was seen at least ten times. The CDR3: CASRMLGTGSAALYGYTF. As DNA, the CDR3 is TGTGCCAGCAGAATGCTTGGGACAGGGAGCGCGGCACTCTATGGCTACACCTTC. The gene calls are TRBV6-1 and TRBJ1-2; TRBD1 aligns across 9 bases. The J segment lost 4 bases and the V segment lost 6 bases, leaving 18 bases of the junction unmatched. Germline CDR1 and CDR2: MNHNS and SASEGT. The CDR3 contains 18 residues.

Remarks on this clonotype: A far bigger clonotype differs at one base, so this is likely a read error. The chain employs TRBV6-2 or TRBV6-3 and TRBJ2-1; the D gene is possibly TRBD2 (5 bases). Germline-derived CDR1 and CDR2 are MNHEY and SVGEGT. The CDR3 extends over 12 amino acids. The DNA of the CDR3 is TGTACCAGCGGTCTAGATCTCAATGAGCAGTTCTTC. It specifies CTSGLDLNEQFF.

This clonotype was detected many times. This rearrangement joins TRBV20-1 to TRBJ2-3, with 15 bases fitting TRBD2. Germline V gene sequence: CDR1 DFQATT, CDR2 SNEGSKA (reference sequence). This CDR3 is built from 14 residues. CDR3 nucleotides: TGCAGGGGACTAGCGGGAGGACTCCCAGATACGCAGTATTTT. It translates to CRGLAGGLPDTQYF.